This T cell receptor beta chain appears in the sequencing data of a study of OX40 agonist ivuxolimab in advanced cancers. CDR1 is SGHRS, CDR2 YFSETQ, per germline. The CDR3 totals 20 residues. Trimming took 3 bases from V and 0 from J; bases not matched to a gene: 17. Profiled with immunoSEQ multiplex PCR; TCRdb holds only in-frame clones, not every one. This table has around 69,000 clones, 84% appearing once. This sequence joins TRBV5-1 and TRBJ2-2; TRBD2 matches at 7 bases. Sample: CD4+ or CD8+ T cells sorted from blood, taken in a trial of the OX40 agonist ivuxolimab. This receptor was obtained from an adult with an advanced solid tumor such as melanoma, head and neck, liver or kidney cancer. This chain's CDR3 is CASSWTSRRGADANTGELFF. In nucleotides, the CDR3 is TGCGCCAGCAGCTGGACTAGTAGGCGGGGCGCCGATGCGAACACCGGGGAGCTGTTTTTT.